The entry below gives a single TCR beta chain sequence along with its context. Its antigen remains unidentified. These data belong to a study of T cell repertoires in cytomegalovirus infection. As for the study in general: The authors relied on CMV epitopes, both recently identified HLA-C-restricted and well-studied HLA-B-restricted. Indications of both CMV infection and matching HLA type were provided by public TCR beta signatures. Regarding the study as a whole: CMV-specific TCR beta clonotypes restricted by HLA-C were the ones dominating the ex vivo response.

TCRdb reprocessed the reads with MiXCR, giving one entry per CDR3 protein. The repertoire holds some 500,000 distinct CDR3 sequences, approximately 40% seen once, with 48% in the top ten. The CDR3 runs to 14 residues. Germline V gene lookup returns CDR1 SGHRS and CDR2 YFSETQ. Trimming removed 4 bases from V and 5 bases from J, with 15 bases in between. Sample: cultured PBMCs, taken from culture after CMV antigen stimulation. This sequence originates from a human donor in good health (CMV status not recorded). Some clones in this sample may be carry-over from other donors' samples. J is TRBJ2-5 and V is TRBV5-1; D gene uncertain. This chain's CDR3 is CASSRTTRMETQYF. CDR3 nucleotide sequence: TGCGCCAGCAGCCGTACGACACGGATGGAGACCCAGTACTTC.